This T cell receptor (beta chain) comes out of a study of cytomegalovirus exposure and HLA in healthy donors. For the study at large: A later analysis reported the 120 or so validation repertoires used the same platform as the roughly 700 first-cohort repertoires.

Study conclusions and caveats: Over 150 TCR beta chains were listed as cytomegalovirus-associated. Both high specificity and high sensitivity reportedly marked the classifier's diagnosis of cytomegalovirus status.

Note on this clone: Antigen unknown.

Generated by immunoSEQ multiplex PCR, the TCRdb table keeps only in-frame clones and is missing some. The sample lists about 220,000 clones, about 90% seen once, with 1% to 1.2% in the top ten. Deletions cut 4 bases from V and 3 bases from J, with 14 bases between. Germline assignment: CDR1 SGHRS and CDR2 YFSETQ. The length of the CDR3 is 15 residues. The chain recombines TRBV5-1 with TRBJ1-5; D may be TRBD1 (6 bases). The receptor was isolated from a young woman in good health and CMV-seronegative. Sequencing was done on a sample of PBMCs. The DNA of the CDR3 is TGCGCCAGCAGCCGCGCGGGGGCAGTCAATCAGCCCCAGCATTTT. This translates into CASSRAGAVNQPQHF. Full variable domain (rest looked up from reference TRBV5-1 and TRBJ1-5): KAGVTQTPRYLIKTRGQQVTLSCSPISGHRSVSWYQQTPGQGLQFLFEYFSETQRNKGNFPGRFSGRQFSNSRSEMNVSTLELGDSALYLCASSRAGAVNQPQHFGDGTRLSIL.